This T cell receptor (beta chain) was obtained from a study of blood T cell repertoires in COVID-19. Study information: COVID-19 samples, acute and convalescent, were from the United States, Italy and Spain. PBMCs, B-cell-depleted T cells, or T cells were the source of the cDNA or gDNA that made up the material.

TCRdb's table, derived via immunoSEQ multiplex PCR, lists solely in-frame clones and lacks some. The sample records tens of thousands of clones, about 85% being singletons. This CDR3 is 14 amino acids long. Germline V gives CDR1 SEHNR, CDR2 FQNEAQ (reference sequence). Trimming cost V 3 bases and J 4 bases, with 12 bases left between them. Sequences were obtained from peripheral blood. The chain links TRBV7-9 to TRBJ1-1, with D perhaps TRBD1 (6 bases). The receptor comes from a woman older than 75 with COVID-19, enrolled during active disease. The CDR3 here is CASSFWTDGTEAFF. In DNA, the CDR3 is TGTGCCAGCAGCTTTTGGACAGACGGCACTGAAGCTTTCTTT.